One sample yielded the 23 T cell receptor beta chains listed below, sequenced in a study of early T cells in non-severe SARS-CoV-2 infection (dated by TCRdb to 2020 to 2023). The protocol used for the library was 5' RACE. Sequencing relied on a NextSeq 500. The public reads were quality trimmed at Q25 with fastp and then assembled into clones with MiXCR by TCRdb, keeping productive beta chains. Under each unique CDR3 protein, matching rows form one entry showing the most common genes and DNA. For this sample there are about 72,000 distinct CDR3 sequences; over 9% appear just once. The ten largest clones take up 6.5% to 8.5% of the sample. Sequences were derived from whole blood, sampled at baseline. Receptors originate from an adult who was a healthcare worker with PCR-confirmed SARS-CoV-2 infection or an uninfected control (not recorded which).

In nucleotides, the CDR3 is TGCGCCAGCAGCCAATGGACAGAAGAGACCCAGTACTTC. As protein: CASSQWTEETQYF. V and J are TRBV4-1 and TRBJ2-5; a possible D gene is TRBD1 (6 bases). Germline V gene data show CDR1 as MGHRA and CDR2 as YSYEKL. Trimming removed 2 bases at V and 3 bases at J, with 7 bases between. The CDR3 contains 13 residues.

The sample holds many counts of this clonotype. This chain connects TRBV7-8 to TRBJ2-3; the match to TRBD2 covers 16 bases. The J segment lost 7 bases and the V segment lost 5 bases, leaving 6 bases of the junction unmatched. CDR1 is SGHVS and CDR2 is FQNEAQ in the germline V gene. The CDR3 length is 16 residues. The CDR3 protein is CASSRLGLAGGNTQYF. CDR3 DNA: TGTGCCAGCAGCCGTTTGGGACTAGCGGGGGGGAATACGCAGTATTTT.

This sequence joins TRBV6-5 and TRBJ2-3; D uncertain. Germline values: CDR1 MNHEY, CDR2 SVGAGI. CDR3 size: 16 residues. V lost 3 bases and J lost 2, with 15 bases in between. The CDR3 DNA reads TGTGCCAGCAGTTATCTCCCTCCGCTCCACACAGATACGCAGTATTTT. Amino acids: CASSYLPPLHTDTQYF.

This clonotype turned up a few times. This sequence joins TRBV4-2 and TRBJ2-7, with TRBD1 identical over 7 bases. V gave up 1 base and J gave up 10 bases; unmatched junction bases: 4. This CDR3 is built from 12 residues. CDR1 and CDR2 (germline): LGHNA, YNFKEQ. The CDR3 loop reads CASSQGDRRQYF. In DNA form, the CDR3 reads TGTGCCAGCAGCCAAGGGGACAGAAGACAGTACTTC.

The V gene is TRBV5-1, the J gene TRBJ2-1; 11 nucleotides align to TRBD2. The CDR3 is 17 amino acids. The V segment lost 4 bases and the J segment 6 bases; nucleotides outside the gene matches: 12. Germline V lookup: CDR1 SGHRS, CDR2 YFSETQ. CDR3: CASSPEGSSGGTNEQFF. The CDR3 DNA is TGCGCCAGCAGCCCTGAGGGGTCTAGCGGGGGGACCAATGAGCAGTTCTTC.

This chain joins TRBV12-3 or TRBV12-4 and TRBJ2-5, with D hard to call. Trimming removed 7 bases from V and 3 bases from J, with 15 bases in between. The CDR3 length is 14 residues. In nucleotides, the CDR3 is TGTGCCAGCACCTCATGGGGTCATGAAGAGACCCAGTACTTC. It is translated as CASTSWGHEETQYF.

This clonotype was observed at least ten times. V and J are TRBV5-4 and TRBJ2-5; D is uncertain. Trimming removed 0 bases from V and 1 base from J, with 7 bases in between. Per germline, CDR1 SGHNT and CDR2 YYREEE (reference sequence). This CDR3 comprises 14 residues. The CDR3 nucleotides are TGTGCCAGCAGCTTGGCGGGTTTCCAAGAGACCCAGTACTTC. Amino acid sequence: CASSLAGFQETQYF.

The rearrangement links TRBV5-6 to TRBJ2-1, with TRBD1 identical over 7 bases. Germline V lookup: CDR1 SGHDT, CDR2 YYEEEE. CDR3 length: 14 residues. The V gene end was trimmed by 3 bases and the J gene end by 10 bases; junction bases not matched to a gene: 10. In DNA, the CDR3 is TGTGCCAGCAGCTCGACAACCGGGACAGAGGAGCAGTTCTTC. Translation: CASSSTTGTEEQFF.

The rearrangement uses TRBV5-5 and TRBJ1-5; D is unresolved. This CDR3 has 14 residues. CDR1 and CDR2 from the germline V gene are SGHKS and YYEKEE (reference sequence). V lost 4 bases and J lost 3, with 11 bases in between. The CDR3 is CASSQTRNNQPQHF. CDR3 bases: TGTGCCAGCAGCCAGACAAGGAACAATCAGCCCCAGCATTTT.

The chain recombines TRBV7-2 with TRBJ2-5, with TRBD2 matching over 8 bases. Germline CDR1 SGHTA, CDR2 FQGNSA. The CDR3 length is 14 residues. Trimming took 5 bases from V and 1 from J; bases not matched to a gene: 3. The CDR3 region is CASSEGLVQETQYF. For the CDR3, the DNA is TGTGCCAGCAGCGAGGGACTAGTCCAAGAGACCCAGTACTTC. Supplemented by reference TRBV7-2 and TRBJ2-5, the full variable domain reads GAGVSQSPSNKVTEKGKDVELRCDPISGHTALYWYRQSLGQGLEFLIYFQGNSAPDKSGLPSDRFSAERTGGSVSTLTIQRTQQEDSAVYLCASSEGLVQETQYFGPGTRLLVL.

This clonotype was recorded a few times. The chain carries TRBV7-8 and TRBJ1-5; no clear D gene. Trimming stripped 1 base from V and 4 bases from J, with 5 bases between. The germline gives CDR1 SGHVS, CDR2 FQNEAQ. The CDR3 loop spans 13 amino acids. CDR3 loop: CASSLDRNQPQHF. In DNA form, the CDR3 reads TGTGCCAGCAGCTTAGACCGGAATCAGCCCCAGCATTTT.

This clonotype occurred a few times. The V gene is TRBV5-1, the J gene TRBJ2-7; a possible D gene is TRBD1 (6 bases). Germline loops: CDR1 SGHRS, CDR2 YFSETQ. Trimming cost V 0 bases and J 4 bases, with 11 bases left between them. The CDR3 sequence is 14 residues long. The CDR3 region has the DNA TGCGCCAGCAGCTTGGGGCAGGGGAAGTACGAGCAGTACTTC. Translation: CASSLGQGKYEQYF.

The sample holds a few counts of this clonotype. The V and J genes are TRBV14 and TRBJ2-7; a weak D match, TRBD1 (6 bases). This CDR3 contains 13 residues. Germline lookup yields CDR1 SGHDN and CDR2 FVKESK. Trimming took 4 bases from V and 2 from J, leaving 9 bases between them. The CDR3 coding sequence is TGTGCCAGCAGCCGACAGGTTACCTACGAGCAGTACTTC. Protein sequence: CASSRQVTYEQYF.

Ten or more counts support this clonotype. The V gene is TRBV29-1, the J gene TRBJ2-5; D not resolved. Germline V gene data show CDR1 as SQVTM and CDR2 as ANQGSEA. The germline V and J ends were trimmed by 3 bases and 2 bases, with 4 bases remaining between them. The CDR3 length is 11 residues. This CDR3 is CSVELQETQYF. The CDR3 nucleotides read TGCAGCGTTGAGCTACAAGAGACCCAGTACTTC.

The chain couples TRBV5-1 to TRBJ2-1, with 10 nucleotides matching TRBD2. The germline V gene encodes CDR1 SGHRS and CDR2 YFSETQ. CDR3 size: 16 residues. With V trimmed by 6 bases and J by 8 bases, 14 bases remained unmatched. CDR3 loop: CASTTGASGGGDEQFF. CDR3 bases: TGCGCCAGCACCACCGGGGCTAGCGGGGGAGGTGATGAGCAGTTCTTC.

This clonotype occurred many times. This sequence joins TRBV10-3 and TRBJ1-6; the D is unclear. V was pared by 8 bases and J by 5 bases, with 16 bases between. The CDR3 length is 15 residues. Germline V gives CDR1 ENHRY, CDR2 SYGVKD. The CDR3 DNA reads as TGTGCCATCGGTCCCTCCGGACGAGATAATTCACCCCTCCACTTT. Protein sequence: CAIGPSGRDNSPLHF.

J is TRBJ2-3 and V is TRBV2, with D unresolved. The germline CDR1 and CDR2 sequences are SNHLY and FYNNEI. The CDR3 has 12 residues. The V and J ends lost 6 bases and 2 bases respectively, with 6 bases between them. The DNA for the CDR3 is TGTGCCAGCAGCTACTTCACAGATACGCAGTATTTT. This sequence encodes CASSYFTDTQYF. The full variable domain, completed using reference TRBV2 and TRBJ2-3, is EPEVTQTPSHQVTQMGQEVILRCVPISNHLYFYWYRQILGQKVEFLVSFYNNEISEKSEIFDDQFSVERPDGSNFTLKIRSTKLEDSAMYFCASSYFTDTQYFGPGTRLTVL.

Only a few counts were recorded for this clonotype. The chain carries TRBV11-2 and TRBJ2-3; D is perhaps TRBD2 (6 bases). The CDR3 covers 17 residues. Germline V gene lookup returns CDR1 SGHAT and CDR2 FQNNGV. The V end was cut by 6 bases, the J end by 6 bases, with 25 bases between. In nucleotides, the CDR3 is TGTGCCAGCAGTCCGGGAGAATCAACGCCTCACATTGATACGCAGTATTTT. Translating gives CASSPGESTPHIDTQYF.

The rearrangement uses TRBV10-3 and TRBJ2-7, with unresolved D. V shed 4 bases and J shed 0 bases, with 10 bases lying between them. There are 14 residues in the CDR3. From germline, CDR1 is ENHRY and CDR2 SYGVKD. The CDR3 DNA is TGTGCCATCAGTGCCAACCCGAGCTCCTACGAGCAGTACTTC. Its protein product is CAISANPSSYEQYF.

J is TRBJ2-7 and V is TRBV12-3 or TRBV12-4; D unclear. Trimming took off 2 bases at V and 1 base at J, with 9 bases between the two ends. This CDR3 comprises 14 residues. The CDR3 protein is CASSLKGISYEQYF. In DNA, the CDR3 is TGTGCCAGCAGTTTAAAGGGCATTTCCTACGAGCAGTACTTC.

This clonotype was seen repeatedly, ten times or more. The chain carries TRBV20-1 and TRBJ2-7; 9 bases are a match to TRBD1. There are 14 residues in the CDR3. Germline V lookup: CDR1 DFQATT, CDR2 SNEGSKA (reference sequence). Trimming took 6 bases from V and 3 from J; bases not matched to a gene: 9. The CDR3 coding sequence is TGCAGTGCCAGGGGACAGGGTGGGAACTACGAGCAGTACTTC. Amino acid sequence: CSARGQGGNYEQYF.

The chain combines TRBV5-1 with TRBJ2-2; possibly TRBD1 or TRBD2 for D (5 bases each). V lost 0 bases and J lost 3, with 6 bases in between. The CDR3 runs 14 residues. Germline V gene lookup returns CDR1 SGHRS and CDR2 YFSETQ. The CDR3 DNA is TGCGCCAGCAGCTTGGAGGGACACACCGGGGAGCTGTTTTTT. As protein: CASSLEGHTGELFF.

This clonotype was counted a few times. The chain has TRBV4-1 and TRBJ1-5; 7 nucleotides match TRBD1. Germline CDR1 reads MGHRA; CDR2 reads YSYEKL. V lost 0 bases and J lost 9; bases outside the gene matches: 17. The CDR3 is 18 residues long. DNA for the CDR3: TGCGCCAGCAGCCAAGATTTGAAGGCAGGGGGTAGAGGTTGGCCCCAGCATTTT. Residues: CASSQDLKAGGRGWPQHF.